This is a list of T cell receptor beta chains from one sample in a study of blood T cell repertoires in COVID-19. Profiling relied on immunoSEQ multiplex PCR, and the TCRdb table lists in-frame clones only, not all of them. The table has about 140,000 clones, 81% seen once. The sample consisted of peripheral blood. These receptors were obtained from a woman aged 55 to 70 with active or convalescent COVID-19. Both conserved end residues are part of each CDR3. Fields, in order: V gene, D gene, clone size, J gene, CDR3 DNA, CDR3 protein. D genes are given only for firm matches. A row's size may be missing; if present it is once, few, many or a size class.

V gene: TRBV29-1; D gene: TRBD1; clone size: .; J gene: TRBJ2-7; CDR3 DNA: TGCAGCGTTGTGAGGGACAGGGGTACCTACGAGCAGTACTTC; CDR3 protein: CSVVRDRGTYEQYF
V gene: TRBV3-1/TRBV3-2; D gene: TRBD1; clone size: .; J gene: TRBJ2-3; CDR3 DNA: TGTGCCAGCAGCCTACGACAGGGGGCAGATACGCAGTATTTT; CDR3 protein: CASSLRQGADTQYF
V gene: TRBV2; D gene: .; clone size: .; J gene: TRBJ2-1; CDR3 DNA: TGTGCCAGCCAAACTCTTGAGAACTACAATGAGCAGTTCTTC; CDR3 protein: CASQTLENYNEQFF
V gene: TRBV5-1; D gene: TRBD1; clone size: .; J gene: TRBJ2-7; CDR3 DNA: TGCGCCAGCAGCCTGCGTCCGGGACAGGGGGCCTACGAGCAGTACTTC; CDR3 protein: CASSLRPGQGAYEQYF
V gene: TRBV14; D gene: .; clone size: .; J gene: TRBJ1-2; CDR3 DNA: TGTGCCAGCAGCCAAGGGATCTATACCGGGACTAGGAACTCTGGCTACACCTTC; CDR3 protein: CASSQGIYTGTRNSGYTF
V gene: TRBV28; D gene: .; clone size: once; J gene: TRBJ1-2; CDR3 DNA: TGTGCCAGCAGAGGGTCAGGACAGTGGCGAATAGCTAACTATGGCTACACCTTC; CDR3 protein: CASRGSGQWRIANYGYTF
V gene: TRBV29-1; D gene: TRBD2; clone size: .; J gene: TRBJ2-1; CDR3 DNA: TGCAGCGTTAGAGCGGGAATCGATTACAATGAGCAGTTCTTC; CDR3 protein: CSVRAGIDYNEQFF
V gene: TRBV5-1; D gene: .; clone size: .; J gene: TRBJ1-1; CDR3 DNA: TGCGCCAGCAGCTTGGCCGCCGGCGGGGAGAACACTGAAGCTTTCTTT; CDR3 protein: CASSLAAGGENTEAFF
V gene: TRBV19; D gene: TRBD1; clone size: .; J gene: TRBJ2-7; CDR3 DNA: TGTGTCAGTAGTATTGATTCAGGGGGTGGTTACGAGCAGTACTTC; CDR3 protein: CVSSIDSGGGYEQYF
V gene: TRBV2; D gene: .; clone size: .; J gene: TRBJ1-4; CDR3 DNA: TGTGCCAGCAGAAGTACAGGGACCCCTAATGAAAAACTGTTTTTT; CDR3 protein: CASRSTGTPNEKLFF
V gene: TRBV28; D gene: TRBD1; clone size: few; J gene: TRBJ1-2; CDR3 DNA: TGTGCCAGCAGTTTATCGTCCCAGGGGGCCTACTATGGCTACACCTTC; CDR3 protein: CASSLSSQGAYYGYTF
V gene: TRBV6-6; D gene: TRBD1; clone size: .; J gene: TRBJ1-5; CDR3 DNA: TGTGCCAGCACCACCCCACAGGGGGCGGATCAGCCCCAGCATTTT; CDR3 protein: CASTTPQGADQPQHF
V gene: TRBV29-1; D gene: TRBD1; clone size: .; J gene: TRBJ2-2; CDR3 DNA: TGCAGCGCTCGGGACAGCAACACCGGGGAGCTGTTTTTT; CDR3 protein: CSARDSNTGELFF
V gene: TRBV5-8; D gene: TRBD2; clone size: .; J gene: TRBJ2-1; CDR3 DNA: TGTGCCAGCAGCCCCCGAACGGCTAGCGGGAGCCCCTACAATGAGCAGTTCTTC; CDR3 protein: CASSPRTASGSPYNEQFF
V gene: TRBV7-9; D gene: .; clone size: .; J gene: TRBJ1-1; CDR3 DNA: TGTGCCAGCAGCAACCGGGAGAGGGGTTTCTTT; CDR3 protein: CASSNRERGFF
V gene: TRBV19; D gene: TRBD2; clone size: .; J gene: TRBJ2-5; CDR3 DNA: TGTGCCAGTAGTAATCCCGGGACTAGCGGGACTAGGGAGACCCAGTACTTC; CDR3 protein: CASSNPGTSGTRETQYF
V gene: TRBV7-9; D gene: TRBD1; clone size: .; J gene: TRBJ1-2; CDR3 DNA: TGTGCCAGCAGCTTAGGGGGACAGGGGACCAACACCTTC; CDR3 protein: CASSLGGQGTNTF
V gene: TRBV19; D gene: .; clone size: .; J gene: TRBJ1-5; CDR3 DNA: TGTGCCAGTAGCCTCCACAGGGAGAGCAATCAGCCCCAGCATTTT; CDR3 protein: CASSLHRESNQPQHF
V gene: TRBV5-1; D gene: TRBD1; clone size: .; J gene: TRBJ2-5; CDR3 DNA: TGCGCCAGCGGAGACAGGGGTATCAAGACCCAGTACTTC; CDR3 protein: CASGDRGIKTQYF
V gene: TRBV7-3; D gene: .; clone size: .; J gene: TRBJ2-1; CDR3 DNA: TGTGCCAGCAGCCTGGGGGCTGAGCAGTTCTTC; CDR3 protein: CASSLGAEQFF
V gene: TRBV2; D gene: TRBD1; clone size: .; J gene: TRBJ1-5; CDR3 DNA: TGTGCCAGCAGTGAGGACAGGGAAGGCAATCAGCCCCAGCATTTT; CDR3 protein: CASSEDREGNQPQHF
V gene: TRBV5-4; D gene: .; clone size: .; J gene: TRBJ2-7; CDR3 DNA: TGTGCCAGCAGCTTGAGTCATGCGGCAGCAACCTACGAGCAGTACTTC; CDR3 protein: CASSLSHAAATYEQYF
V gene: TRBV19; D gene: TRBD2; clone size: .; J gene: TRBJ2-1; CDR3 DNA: TGTGCCAGTAGGGAGAAGCGGGGGGGCGTACTTGAGCAGTTCTTC; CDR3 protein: CASREKRGGVLEQFF
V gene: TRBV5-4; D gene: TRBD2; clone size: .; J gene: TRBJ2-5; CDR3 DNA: TGTGCCAGCAACACTCGGGGGGGGCAAGAGACCCAGTACTTC; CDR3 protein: CASNTRGGQETQYF
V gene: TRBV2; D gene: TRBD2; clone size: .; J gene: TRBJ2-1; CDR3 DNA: TGTGCCAGCAGTCCCCCGGGACTAGCTATAAAAAAGGGGGGCAATGAGCAGTTCTTC; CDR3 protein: CASSPPGLAIKKGGNEQFF
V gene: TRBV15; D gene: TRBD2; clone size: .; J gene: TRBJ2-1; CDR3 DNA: TGTGCCACCAGCAGATCAGGACTAGCGGGGGGGAAAAATGAGCAGTTCTTC; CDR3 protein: CATSRSGLAGGKNEQFF
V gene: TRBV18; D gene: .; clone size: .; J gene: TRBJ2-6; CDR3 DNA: TGTGCCAGCTCGGACGGACTGGGAAGGGCCAACGTCCTGACTTTC; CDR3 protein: CASSDGLGRANVLTF
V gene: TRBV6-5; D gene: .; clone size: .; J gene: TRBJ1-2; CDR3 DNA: TGTGCCAGCAGTCCAGGGGCGGGTGGCTACACCTTC; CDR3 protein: CASSPGAGGYTF
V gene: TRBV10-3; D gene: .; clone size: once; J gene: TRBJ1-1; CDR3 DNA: TGTGCCATCAGTGATGAACAGGGTTTCACTGAAGCTTTCTTT; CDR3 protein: CAISDEQGFTEAFF
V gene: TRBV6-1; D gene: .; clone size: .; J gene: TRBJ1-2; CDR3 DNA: TGTGCCAGCAGTGAAGGAACCCTTAGCTATGGCTACACCTTC; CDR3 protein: CASSEGTLSYGYTF
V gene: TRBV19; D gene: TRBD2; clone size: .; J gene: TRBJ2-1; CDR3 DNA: TGTGCCAGTAGTGGACTAGCGGGACACAATGAGCAGTTCTTC; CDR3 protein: CASSGLAGHNEQFF
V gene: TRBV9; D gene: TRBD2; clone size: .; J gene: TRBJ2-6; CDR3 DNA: TGTGCCAGCAGCTCCCGCGGGAGTGCCCACTCTGGGGCCAACGTCCTGACTTTC; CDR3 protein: CASSSRGSAHSGANVLTF
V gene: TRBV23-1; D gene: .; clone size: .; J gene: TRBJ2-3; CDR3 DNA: TGCGCCAGCAGTCAATCTAAGGGAGGCCCTCTCACAGATACGCAGTATTTT; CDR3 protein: CASSQSKGGPLTDTQYF
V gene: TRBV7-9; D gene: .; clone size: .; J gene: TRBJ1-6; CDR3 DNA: TGTGCCAGCAGCTTAGCGCGTAACTCACCCCTCCACTTT; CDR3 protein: CASSLARNSPLHF
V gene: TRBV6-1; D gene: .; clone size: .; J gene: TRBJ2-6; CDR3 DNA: TGTGCCAGCAGTTCGGGGACTGGGGCCAACGTCCTGACTTTC; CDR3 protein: CASSSGTGANVLTF
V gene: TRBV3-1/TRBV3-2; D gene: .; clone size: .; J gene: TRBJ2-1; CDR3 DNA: TGTGCCAGCAGCCCCCGGGAAGGGCCGCAATACAATGAGCAGTTCTTC; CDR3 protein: CASSPREGPQYNEQFF
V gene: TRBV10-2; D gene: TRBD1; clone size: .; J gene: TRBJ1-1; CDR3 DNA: TGCGCCAGCCAGGACAGGGGATTCACTGAAGCTTTCTTT; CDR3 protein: CASQDRGFTEAFF
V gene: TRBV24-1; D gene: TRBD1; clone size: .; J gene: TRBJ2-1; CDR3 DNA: TGTGCCACCAGTGATAGGGGGACAGGGGGCTCCGAGAATGAGCAGTTCTTC; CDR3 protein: CATSDRGTGGSENEQFF
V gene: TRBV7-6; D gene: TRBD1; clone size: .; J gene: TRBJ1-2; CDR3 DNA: TGTGCCAGCAGCTTTCACCCCGGGACAGGGGGCGGTGGCTACACCTTC; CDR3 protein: CASSFHPGTGGGGYTF
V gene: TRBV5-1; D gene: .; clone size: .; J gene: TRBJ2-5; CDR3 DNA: TGCGCCAGCAGCCTTGCCCCTCCTAGTAAAGAGACCCAGTACTTC; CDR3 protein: CASSLAPPSKETQYF
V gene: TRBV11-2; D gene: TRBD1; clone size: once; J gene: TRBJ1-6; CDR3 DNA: TGTGCCAGCAGCCAACGGGACAGGGGGAATTCACCCCTCCACTTT; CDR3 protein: CASSQRDRGNSPLHF
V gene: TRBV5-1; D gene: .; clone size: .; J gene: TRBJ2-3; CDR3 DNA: TGCGCCAGCAGTAGGGAGAGCACAGATACGCAGTATTTT; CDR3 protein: CASSRESTDTQYF
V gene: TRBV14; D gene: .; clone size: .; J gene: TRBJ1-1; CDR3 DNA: TGTGCCAGCAGCCAAGATCTCCCCGGGGTAGGTGAAGCTTTCTTT; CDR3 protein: CASSQDLPGVGEAFF
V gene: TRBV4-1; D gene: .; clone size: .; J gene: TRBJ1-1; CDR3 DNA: TGCGCCAGCAGCCAAGAAGGAGCGAACACTGAAGCTTTCTTT; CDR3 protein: CASSQEGANTEAFF
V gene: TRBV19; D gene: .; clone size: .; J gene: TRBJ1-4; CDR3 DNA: TGTGCCAGTAGCCCACAGGCAACTAATGAAAAACTGTTTTTT; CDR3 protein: CASSPQATNEKLFF
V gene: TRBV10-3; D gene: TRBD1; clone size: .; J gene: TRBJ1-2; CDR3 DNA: TGTGCCATCCGACAGGGGCTTAACTATGGCTACACCTTC; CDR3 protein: CAIRQGLNYGYTF
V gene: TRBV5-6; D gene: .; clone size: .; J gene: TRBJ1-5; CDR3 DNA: TGTGCCAGCAGCTTGCGCAGGGAAAATCAGCCCCAGCATTTT; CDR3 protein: CASSLRRENQPQHF
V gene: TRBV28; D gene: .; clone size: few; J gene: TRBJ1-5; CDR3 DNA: TGTGCCAGCAGTCTACCGGGACAAGGTGAGCCCCAGCATTTT; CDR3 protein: CASSLPGQGEPQHF
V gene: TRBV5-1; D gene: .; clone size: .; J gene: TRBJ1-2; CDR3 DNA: TGCGCCAGCAGCCCTCTGACAGGAGATTATGGCTACACCTTC; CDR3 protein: CASSPLTGDYGYTF
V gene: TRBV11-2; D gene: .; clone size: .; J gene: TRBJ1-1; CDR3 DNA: TGTGCCAGCAGCTTAGATCATACAGGGAACACTGAAGCTTTCTTT; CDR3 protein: CASSLDHTGNTEAFF
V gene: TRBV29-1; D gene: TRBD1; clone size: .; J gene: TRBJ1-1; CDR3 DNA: TGCAGCGTCACCGGGACAGTCAACACTGAAGCTTTCTTT; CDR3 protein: CSVTGTVNTEAFF
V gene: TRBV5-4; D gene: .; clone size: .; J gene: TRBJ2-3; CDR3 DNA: TGTGCCAGCAGCCCTTTGACCGGGAGCCCAGATACGCAGTATTTT; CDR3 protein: CASSPLTGSPDTQYF
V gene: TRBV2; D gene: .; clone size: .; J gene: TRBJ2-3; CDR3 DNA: TGTGCCAGCAGCTCGGGTACGGCTAGCACAGATACGCAGTATTTT; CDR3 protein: CASSSGTASTDTQYF
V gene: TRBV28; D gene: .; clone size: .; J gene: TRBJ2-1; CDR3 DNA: TGTGCCAGCAGTGGGCACCGGGACAGTGCCTCCGGGAGCTCCTACAATGAGCAGTTCTTC; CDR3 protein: CASSGHRDSASGSSYNEQFF
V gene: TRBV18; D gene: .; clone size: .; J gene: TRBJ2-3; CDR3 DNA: TGTGCCAGCTCACCGAATGAGGTCACAGATACGCAGTATTTT; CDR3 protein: CASSPNEVTDTQYF
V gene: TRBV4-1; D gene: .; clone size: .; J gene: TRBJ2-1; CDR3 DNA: TGCGCCAGCAGCCAAGTCCCAAACAATGAGCAGTTCTTC; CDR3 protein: CASSQVPNNEQFF
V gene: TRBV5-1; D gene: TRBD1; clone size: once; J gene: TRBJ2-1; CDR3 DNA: TGCGCCAGCAGCCTTGGGACAGCTCTCTACAATGAGCAGTTCTTC; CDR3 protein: CASSLGTALYNEQFF
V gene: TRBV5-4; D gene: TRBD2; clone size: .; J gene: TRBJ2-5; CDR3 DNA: TGTGCCAGCAGCCTAGCGGGACGGGAGACCCAGTACTTC; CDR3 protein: CASSLAGRETQYF